This is a list of T cell receptor beta chains from one sample in a study of PD-1 blockade in classical Hodgkin lymphoma. Assay used: immunoSEQ multiplex PCR; TCRdb lists only in-frame clones, some missing. The data contain tens of thousands of clones, 89% of them singletons. The specimen comprised peripheral blood mononuclear cells (PBMCs), sampled at baseline. The receptors were sampled from a human donor with classical Hodgkin lymphoma. Each CDR3 is given with its conserved first and last residue. A D gene is named only where the DNA matches it firmly. Size tells how often a clone was seen (once, few, many) or the class of an expanded clone, and some rows leave it out.

j_gene: TRBJ1-2; len: 14; v_gene: TRBV7-9; abundance: -; d_gene: -; CDR3aa: CASSFGGKYTGYTF; CDR3nt: TGTGCCAGCAGCTTCGGGGGCAAGTATACTGGCTACACCTTC
j_gene: TRBJ2-1; len: 16; v_gene: TRBV7-9; abundance: -; d_gene: -; CDR3aa: CASSLVSPFKGNEQFF; CDR3nt: TGTGCCAGCAGCTTAGTATCCCCTTTCAAGGGCAATGAGCAGTTCTTC
j_gene: TRBJ2-7; len: 15; v_gene: TRBV28; abundance: -; d_gene: -; CDR3aa: CASSSIQVSPYEQYF; CDR3nt: TGTGCCAGCAGTTCTATACAGGTTTCCCCCTACGAGCAGTACTTC
j_gene: TRBJ2-1; len: 14; v_gene: TRBV19; abundance: once; d_gene: TRBD2; CDR3aa: CASAPGLAYNEQFF; CDR3nt: TGTGCCAGCGCCCCGGGACTAGCTTATAATGAGCAGTTCTTC
j_gene: TRBJ2-2; len: 14; v_gene: TRBV19; abundance: -; d_gene: TRBD2; CDR3aa: CASSIVGLARELFF; CDR3nt: TGTGCCAGTAGTATAGTGGGACTAGCCCGGGAGCTGTTTTTT
j_gene: TRBJ2-7; len: 15; v_gene: TRBV19; abundance: once; d_gene: TRBD2; CDR3aa: CASRPKLAGVREQYF; CDR3nt: TGTGCCAGTAGGCCTAAACTAGCGGGAGTGCGGGAGCAGTACTTC
j_gene: TRBJ2-7; len: 15; v_gene: TRBV15; abundance: -; d_gene: TRBD2; CDR3aa: CATSRAGLADYEQYF; CDR3nt: TGTGCCACCAGCAGAGCTGGACTAGCGGACTACGAGCAGTACTTC
j_gene: TRBJ2-7; len: 12; v_gene: TRBV28; abundance: -; d_gene: -; CDR3aa: CASRAEGHEQYF; CDR3nt: TGTGCCAGCAGGGCGGAAGGACACGAGCAGTACTTC
j_gene: TRBJ1-3; len: 15; v_gene: TRBV19; abundance: -; d_gene: -; CDR3aa: CASSMRHSSGNTIYF; CDR3nt: TGTGCCAGTAGTATGAGACACAGCTCTGGAAACACCATATATTTT
j_gene: TRBJ1-2; len: 11; v_gene: TRBV19; abundance: -; d_gene: -; CDR3aa: CASRTDTGYTF; CDR3nt: TGTGCCAGTAGGACGGACACTGGCTACACCTTC
j_gene: TRBJ2-7; len: 12; v_gene: TRBV4-3; abundance: -; d_gene: TRBD1; CDR3aa: CASSPTGDEQYF; CDR3nt: TGCGCCAGCAGCCCGACAGGGGACGAGCAGTACTTC
j_gene: TRBJ2-7; len: 13; v_gene: TRBV4-1; abundance: -; d_gene: -; CDR3aa: CASSQGRAYEQYF; CDR3nt: TGCGCCAGCAGCCAAGGCCGGGCCTACGAGCAGTACTTC
j_gene: TRBJ2-7; len: 16; v_gene: TRBV19; abundance: -; d_gene: TRBD1; CDR3aa: CASSPSGTVQLYEQYF; CDR3nt: TGTGCCAGTAGCCCTAGTGGGACAGTACAACTCTACGAGCAGTACTTC
j_gene: TRBJ2-3; len: 17; v_gene: TRBV4-2; abundance: once; d_gene: -; CDR3aa: CASSQRVGESLTDTQYF; CDR3nt: TGTGCCAGCAGCCAGCGGGTAGGGGAGTCCCTCACAGATACGCAGTATTTT
j_gene: TRBJ1-3; len: 16; v_gene: TRBV10-1; abundance: -; d_gene: -; CDR3aa: CASSEGTAAAGNTIYF; CDR3nt: TGCGCCAGCAGTGAGGGAACAGCAGCGGCAGGAAACACCATATATTTT
j_gene: TRBJ2-1; len: 19; v_gene: TRBV6-1; abundance: -; d_gene: -; CDR3aa: CASSETDRPDNPFYNEQFF; CDR3nt: TGTGCCAGCAGTGAAACAGACAGGCCGGACAACCCTTTTTACAATGAGCAGTTCTTC
j_gene: TRBJ1-1; len: 17; v_gene: TRBV2; abundance: -; d_gene: -; CDR3aa: CASSRRSPRTVNTEAFF; CDR3nt: TGTGCCAGCAGTCGGCGGTCGCCCCGGACAGTGAACACTGAAGCTTTCTTT
j_gene: TRBJ1-5; len: 15; v_gene: TRBV27; abundance: -; d_gene: -; CDR3aa: CASRRGAESNQPQHF; CDR3nt: TGTGCCAGTAGGCGGGGGGCGGAAAGCAATCAGCCCCAGCATTTT
j_gene: TRBJ1-2; len: 16; v_gene: TRBV28; abundance: -; d_gene: -; CDR3aa: CASSLSLLTVNYGYTF; CDR3nt: TGTGCCAGCAGTTTATCCCTCTTGACAGTTAACTATGGCTACACCTTC
j_gene: TRBJ2-7; len: 13; v_gene: TRBV19; abundance: once; d_gene: -; CDR3aa: CASSMGDRYEQYF; CDR3nt: TGTGCCAGTAGTATGGGGGACCGCTACGAGCAGTACTTC
j_gene: TRBJ1-1; len: 12; v_gene: TRBV7-9; abundance: -; d_gene: -; CDR3aa: CASSFGNTEAFF; CDR3nt: TGTGCCAGCAGCTTCGGGAACACTGAAGCTTTCTTT
j_gene: TRBJ2-1; len: 12; v_gene: TRBV6-6; abundance: -; d_gene: -; CDR3aa: CASSTLWNEQFF; CDR3nt: TGTGCCAGCAGCACCTTGTGGAATGAGCAGTTCTTC
j_gene: TRBJ1-1; len: 14; v_gene: TRBV4-1; abundance: -; d_gene: -; CDR3aa: CASSQRGGNTEAFF; CDR3nt: TGCGCCAGCAGCCAACGTGGAGGGAACACTGAAGCTTTCTTT
j_gene: TRBJ2-1; len: 12; v_gene: TRBV7-9; abundance: -; d_gene: -; CDR3aa: CASSFEYFEQFF; CDR3nt: TGTGCCAGCAGCTTTGAGTATTTTGAGCAGTTCTTC
j_gene: TRBJ1-5; len: 12; v_gene: TRBV29-1; abundance: -; d_gene: TRBD1; CDR3aa: CSVGQGDQPQHF; CDR3nt: TGCAGCGTTGGACAGGGGGACCAGCCCCAGCATTTT
j_gene: TRBJ1-2; len: 15; v_gene: TRBV6-4; abundance: -; d_gene: -; CDR3aa: CASSDSILGDYGYTF; CDR3nt: TGTGCCAGCAGTGACTCGATACTGGGAGACTATGGCTACACCTTC
j_gene: TRBJ2-2; len: 13; v_gene: TRBV6-5; abundance: -; d_gene: -; CDR3aa: CASRHDDTGELFF; CDR3nt: TGTGCCAGCAGACACGACGACACCGGGGAGCTGTTTTTT
j_gene: TRBJ2-2; len: 16; v_gene: TRBV9; abundance: few; d_gene: TRBD2; CDR3aa: CASSAPSGTNTGELFF; CDR3nt: TGTGCCAGCAGCGCGCCTAGCGGGACAAACACCGGGGAGCTGTTTTTT
j_gene: TRBJ1-2; len: 15; v_gene: TRBV19; abundance: -; d_gene: -; CDR3aa: CASSSRDRGNYGYTF; CDR3nt: TGTGCCAGTAGTTCCCGGGACCGGGGCAACTATGGCTACACCTTC
j_gene: TRBJ1-2; len: 15; v_gene: TRBV19; abundance: -; d_gene: -; CDR3aa: CASQSADRDTYGYTF; CDR3nt: TGTGCCAGCCAAAGTGCCGACCGGGACACCTATGGCTACACCTTC
j_gene: TRBJ2-7; len: 14; v_gene: TRBV15; abundance: -; d_gene: TRBD1; CDR3aa: CATSTRTGSYEQYF; CDR3nt: TGTGCCACCAGCACCCGGACAGGGTCCTACGAGCAGTACTTC
j_gene: TRBJ2-7; len: 18; v_gene: TRBV2; abundance: once; d_gene: TRBD2; CDR3aa: CASSESMLGTGGAHEQYF; CDR3nt: TGTGCCAGCAGTGAATCAATGTTGGGGACCGGGGGGGCCCACGAGCAGTACTTC
j_gene: TRBJ2-1; len: 15; v_gene: TRBV13; abundance: -; d_gene: TRBD1; CDR3aa: CASSRRDRGRGEQFF; CDR3nt: TGTGCCAGCAGCAGAAGGGACAGGGGGCGGGGTGAGCAGTTCTTC
j_gene: TRBJ1-5; len: 13; v_gene: TRBV7-6; abundance: -; d_gene: -; CDR3aa: CASSRDSNQPQHF; CDR3nt: TGTGCCAGCAGCAGGGATAGCAATCAGCCCCAGCATTTT
j_gene: TRBJ2-7; len: 15; v_gene: TRBV6-5; abundance: -; d_gene: -; CDR3aa: CASSYSRVQSYEQYF; CDR3nt: TGTGCCAGCAGTTACTCCAGGGTACAATCCTACGAGCAGTACTTC
j_gene: TRBJ2-2; len: 16; v_gene: TRBV6-1; abundance: -; d_gene: -; CDR3aa: CASSERGGANTGELFF; CDR3nt: TGTGCCAGCAGTGAAAGGGGCGGGGCGAACACCGGGGAGCTGTTTTTT
j_gene: TRBJ1-2; len: 13; v_gene: TRBV19; abundance: -; d_gene: -; CDR3aa: CASSIEGNYGYTF; CDR3nt: TGTGCCAGTAGTATCGAGGGGAACTATGGCTACACCTTC
j_gene: TRBJ1-1; len: 15; v_gene: TRBV4-1; abundance: -; d_gene: -; CDR3aa: CASSPPGDMNTEAFF; CDR3nt: TGCGCCAGCAGCCCCCCTGGGGACATGAACACTGAAGCTTTCTTT
j_gene: TRBJ2-1; len: 12; v_gene: TRBV7-2; abundance: -; d_gene: -; CDR3aa: CASTRELAEQFF; CDR3nt: TGTGCCAGCACCCGAGAGTTAGCTGAGCAGTTCTTC
j_gene: TRBJ2-1; len: 15; v_gene: TRBV7-9; abundance: -; d_gene: TRBD2; CDR3aa: CASSLAGGPMDEQFF; CDR3nt: TGTGCCAGCAGCTTAGCGGGAGGGCCTATGGATGAGCAGTTCTTC
j_gene: TRBJ2-3; len: 16; v_gene: TRBV18; abundance: -; d_gene: TRBD2; CDR3aa: CASSHPGRRKADTQYF; CDR3nt: TGTGCCAGCTCACATCCCGGGAGGAGAAAGGCAGATACGCAGTATTTT
j_gene: TRBJ1-2; len: 14; v_gene: TRBV27; abundance: -; d_gene: -; CDR3aa: CASSLGGGRYGYTF; CDR3nt: TGTGCCAGCAGTTTAGGAGGGGGACGTTATGGCTACACCTTC
j_gene: TRBJ2-1; len: 18; v_gene: TRBV11-2; abundance: -; d_gene: TRBD2; CDR3aa: CASSSGGALGTHYNEQFF; CDR3nt: TGTGCCAGCAGCTCCGGGGGGGCCCTCGGGACTCATTACAATGAGCAGTTCTTC
j_gene: TRBJ2-7; len: 12; v_gene: TRBV28; abundance: -; d_gene: -; CDR3aa: CASSSTPGHQYF; CDR3nt: TGTGCCAGCAGTTCTACCCCAGGGCATCAGTACTTC
j_gene: TRBJ1-4; len: 15; v_gene: TRBV5-1; abundance: -; d_gene: -; CDR3aa: CASSPRLATNEKLFF; CDR3nt: TGCGCCAGCAGCCCGCGTCTTGCAACTAATGAAAAACTGTTTTTT
j_gene: TRBJ1-2; len: 12; v_gene: TRBV6-5; abundance: -; d_gene: -; CDR3aa: CASSYRSDGYTF; CDR3nt: TGTGCCAGCAGTTACCGATCGGATGGCTACACCTTC
j_gene: TRBJ2-7; len: 14; v_gene: TRBV6-5; abundance: -; d_gene: -; CDR3aa: CASSPIALFYEQYF; CDR3nt: TGTGCCAGCAGTCCGATAGCGTTATTCTACGAGCAGTACTTC
j_gene: TRBJ2-7; len: 16; v_gene: TRBV6-6; abundance: -; d_gene: -; CDR3aa: CASSDPGRRTAYEQYF; CDR3nt: TGTGCCAGCAGCGACCCCGGGCGGCGGACGGCCTACGAGCAGTACTTC
j_gene: TRBJ1-1; len: 11; v_gene: TRBV20-1; abundance: few; d_gene: -; CDR3aa: CSAYGKTEAFF; CDR3nt: TGCAGTGCTTACGGGAAAACTGAAGCTTTCTTT